This T cell receptor (beta chain) derives from a study of cytomegalovirus exposure and HLA in healthy donors. PCR primers comprised 60 Vbeta and 13 Jbeta primers. TCRdb's table, derived via immunoSEQ multiplex PCR, lists solely in-frame clones and lacks some. The repertoire includes around 200,000 clones, more than 75% of them detected once, and roughly 2.8% sits in the top ten. This CDR3 contains 14 residues. Germline values: CDR1 SEHNR, CDR2 FQNEAQ (reference sequence). V lost 6 bases, J lost 4 bases, and 4 bases stayed unmatched. The sequence came from a woman aged 45-59 years in good health and CMV-seropositive. The sample was PBMCs. The chain couples TRBV7-9 to TRBJ2-1; 9 bases are a match to TRBD1. The DNA for the CDR3 is TGTGCCAGCAGTCGACAGGGGGATTACAATGAGCAGTTCTTC. Its protein is CASSRQGDYNEQFF.